This T cell receptor (beta chain) emerged from a study of T cells in Graves' hyperthyroidism and ophthalmopathy. This clonotype showed up just a few times. No antigen is known for it. Amplified regions were TCR beta CDR3 sequences from RNA transcripts. RT-PCR in the first round (using the HTBI primer set) targeted the TCR CDR3. TCRdb recomputed calls from the multiplex PCR reads with MiXCR, one row per CDR3 protein. The sample gives a few hundred thousand distinct CDR3 sequences, roughly 17% of which show up once; about 16% is in the top ten. CDR1 and CDR2 (germline): LNHDA, SQIVND (reference sequence). The CDR3 is made up of 15 amino acids. V lost 4 bases and J lost 0, with 12 bases in between. Study-wide findings and caveats: By a 13 V-J model, ophthalmopathy was set apart from stable hyperthyroidism.

Sequenced: blood. This TCR came from a woman younger than 35 with Graves' ophthalmopathy. This chain connects TRBV19 to TRBJ1-1; the D is unclear. Here the CDR3 DNA reads TGTGCCAGTAGTAGTTTCGGGGTGATGAACACTGAAGCTTTCTTT. Protein sequence: CASSSFGVMNTEAFF.